Presented here are 20 T cell receptor beta chains from one specimen sequenced in a study of T cells in tumors after PD-1 blockade. TCRdb's copy holds only in-frame clones and misses some; the assay was immunoSEQ multiplex PCR. The data hold about 33,000 clones, with around 80% observed a single time. This sample comprised PBMCs, obtained before anti-PD-1 treatment. These receptors were obtained from a human donor with basal cell carcinoma.

This rearrangement joins TRBV28 to TRBJ2-3; 9 bases agree with TRBD1. The CDR3 is 18 residues long. From germline, CDR1 is MDHEN and CDR2 SYDVKM. The ends lost 2 bases at V and 3 bases at J; junction bases unmatched: 12. The CDR3 sequence: CASSLDKFGTGMTDTQYF. CDR3 nucleotide sequence: TGTGCCAGCAGTTTAGACAAGTTCGGGACAGGGATGACAGATACGCAGTATTTT.

This clone has more than one count but fewer than ten. The chain joins TRBV6-6 to TRBJ1-6; no definite D call. With 0 bases removed from V and 10 bases from J, the gap between germline ends came to 13 bases. Germline V gene lookup returns CDR1 MNHNY and CDR2 SVGAGI (reference sequence). This CDR3 spans 15 amino acids. Written as DNA, the CDR3 is TGTGCCAGCAGTTACTCGAGGCCGTCGGGATCACCCCTCCACTTT. Protein sequence: CASSYSRPSGSPLHF.

This clone appeared a few times. J is TRBJ1-2 and V is TRBV19; 9 bases map to TRBD1. Germline V CDR1 and CDR2: LNHDA, SQIVND (reference sequence). The CDR3 is 17 amino acids. V gave up 9 bases and J gave up 8 bases; unmatched junction bases: 22. CDR3 nucleotides: TGTGCCAGCCTCATGAGAGAAAGTAAGGACAGGGGAGACGGCTACACCTTC. Translated: CASLMRESKDRGDGYTF.

This chain links TRBV4-2 with TRBJ2-1; D may be TRBD2 (6 bases). Per the germline V gene, CDR1 is LGHNA and CDR2 is YNFKEQ. The CDR3 is made up of 14 amino acids. Trimming stripped 1 base from V and 12 bases from J, with 16 bases between. The CDR3 region is CASSQVGAGRGQFF. The CDR3, as DNA: TGTGCCAGCAGCCAAGTTGGTGCGGGGAGAGGGCAGTTCTTC.

The CDR3 spells CASRSGGSYNEQFF. The CDR3 DNA follows: TGTGCCAGCAGGTCAGGGGGTTCTTACAATGAGCAGTTCTTC. The gene calls are TRBV18 and TRBJ2-1; 7 nucleotides line up with TRBD1. Germline values: CDR1 KGHSH, CDR2 LQKENI. The CDR3 consists of 14 residues. The trim removed 8 bases at V and 4 bases at J, leaving 8 bases unmatched. The full variable domain, rest sourced from reference TRBV18 and TRBJ2-1, is NAGVMQNPRHLVRRRGQEARLRCSPMKGHSHVYWYRQLPEEGLKFMVYLQKENIIDESGMPKERFSAEFPKEGPSILRIQQVVRGDSAAYFCASRSGGSYNEQFFGPGTRLTVL.

This clone was seen more than once but under ten times. The chain is built from TRBV10-2 and TRBJ1-5; D is unresolved. The germline CDR1 and CDR2 sequences are WSHSY and SAAADI. The ends were cut back, 0 bases at V and 5 bases at J, with 5 bases in the middle. The CDR3 spans 13 residues. The CDR3 region has the DNA TGCGCCAGCAGTGAGTCGCCAGATCAGCCCCAGCATTTT. Amino acids: CASSESPDQPQHF.

The chain employs TRBV9 and TRBJ2-2; TRBD1 aligns across 10 bases. The germline V gene has CDR1 SGDLS and CDR2 YYNGEE. With V trimmed by 4 bases and J by 6 bases, 15 bases remained unmatched. This CDR3 spans 18 amino acids. The CDR3, as DNA: TGTGCCAGCAGCCCCCGACAGGGGGCGCTTCTCATCCCCGGGGAGCTGTTTTTT. This gives the protein CASSPRQGALLIPGELFF.

The CDR3 coding sequence is TGTGCCAGCAGTTCGCAGACAGGGCCCGCCGGGGAGCTGTTTTTT. Amino acids: CASSSQTGPAGELFF. This chain links TRBV6-2 or TRBV6-3 with TRBJ2-2; 7 nucleotides agree with TRBD1. Germline CDR1 MNHEY, CDR2 SVGEGT. The CDR3 runs to 15 residues. Unmatched junction bases numbered 8, after V lost 4 bases and J lost 6 bases.

Written as DNA, the CDR3 is TGTGCCAGCAGTTACAGCGGGAATCGTGCAGATACGCAGTATTTT. This codes for CASSYSGNRADTQYF. J is TRBJ2-3 and V is TRBV6-5, with 7 bases fitting TRBD2. The CDR3 runs 15 residues. After removal of 2 bases from V and 4 bases from J, the junction contained 6 bases not matched to a gene. Germline V CDR1 and CDR2: MNHEY, SVGAGI.

The chain links TRBV19 to TRBJ2-1; the match to TRBD2 covers 8 bases. CDR3 length equals 15 residues. After removal of 3 bases from V and 3 bases from J, the junction contained 4 bases not matched to a gene. Germline V CDR1 and CDR2: LNHDA, SQIVND (reference sequence). The CDR3 region is CASSMLAGVYNEQFF. The DNA for the CDR3 is TGTGCCAGTAGTATGCTAGCGGGCGTCTACAATGAGCAGTTCTTC.

This sequence joins TRBV5-1 and TRBJ1-3, with a possible D match to TRBD1 (6 bases). Germline loops: CDR1 SGHRS, CDR2 YFSETQ. CDR3 length equals 15 residues. Trimming removed 2 bases at V and 2 bases at J, with 11 bases between. The CDR3 reads CASSLATGTGNTIYF. CDR3 bases: TGCGCCAGCAGCTTAGCGACAGGAACTGGAAACACCATATATTTT.

The rearrangement uses TRBV7-3 and TRBJ1-2; a weak D match, TRBD1 (6 bases). CDR1 and CDR2 (germline): SGHTA, FQGTGA. The CDR3 consists of 18 residues. Trimming pared 3 bases from V and 4 bases from J, leaving 24 bases between. The chain's CDR3 is CASSLGSGELGLIYGYTF. The CDR3 DNA reads TGTGCCAGCAGCTTGGGGTCAGGGGAGCTGGGGCTAATCTATGGCTACACCTTC.

In this sample, this clone turned up once. Here the CDR3 reads CSASGGSKDYGYTF. DNA for the CDR3: TGCAGTGCTAGTGGAGGGAGTAAGGACTATGGCTACACCTTC. The J gene is TRBJ1-2, the V gene TRBV20-1; D remains ambiguous. The CDR3 spans 14 residues. V was cut by 3 bases and J by 3 bases, with 14 bases left in between. Germline values: CDR1 DFQATT, CDR2 SNEGSKA (reference sequence).

This chain uses TRBV6-2 or TRBV6-3 with TRBJ2-5; D is unresolved. The CDR3 spans 12 residues. Germline V gives CDR1 MNHEY, CDR2 SVGEGT. Trimming took off 2 bases at V and 3 bases at J, with 4 bases between the two ends. The CDR3 nucleotides are TGTGCCAGCAGTTACGCAGAAGAGACCCAGTACTTC. As protein: CASSYAEETQYF.

The gene calls are TRBV11-3 and TRBJ2-1; D remains ambiguous. This CDR3 has 13 residues. Germline loops: CDR1 SGHNT, CDR2 YENEEA. V lost 1 base to trimming and J lost 7 bases, with 8 bases between them. This chain's CDR3 is CASSLVRENEQFF. CDR3 nucleotide sequence: TGTGCCAGCAGCTTAGTAAGAGAGAATGAGCAGTTCTTC.

The chain joins TRBV30 to TRBJ2-7, with 15 positions matching TRBD2. Germline V gene lookup returns CDR1 GTSNPN and CDR2 SVGIG (reference sequence). The CDR3 sequence is 18 residues long. J lost 5 bases, V lost 2 bases, and 13 bases had no gene match. CDR3 DNA: TGTGCCTGGAGTCCCCCGGGACTAGCGGGAGGCCCTAAGAACGAGCAGTACTTC. It codes for CAWSPPGLAGGPKNEQYF.

The genes are TRBV7-8 and TRBJ2-3; TRBD2 matches 11 bases. The germline CDR1 and CDR2 sequences are SGHVS and FQNEAQ. V lost 5 bases and J lost 3; bases outside the gene matches: 4. The CDR3 has 15 amino acids. The CDR3 reads CASSITSGSTDTQYF. The CDR3 coding sequence is TGTGCCAGCAGCATAACTAGCGGGAGTACAGATACGCAGTATTTT.

This clone appeared a few times. The chain carries TRBV9 and TRBJ2-2; D is possibly TRBD2 (5 bases). The CDR3 has 14 residues. V dropped 7 bases and J dropped 6 bases, with 16 bases sitting between them. Per germline, CDR1 SGDLS and CDR2 YYNGEE. In nucleotides, the CDR3 is TGTGCCAGCGCCGGAGCGGCGGCCGCCGGGGAGCTGTTTTTT. This codes for CASAGAAAAGELFF.

The CDR3 sequence is CASSLVGYSYEQYF. DNA for the CDR3: TGTGCCAGCAGCCTTGTCGGTTATTCTTACGAGCAGTACTTC. This chain connects TRBV14 to TRBJ2-7, with D unclear. The CDR3 is 14 residues long. V dropped 4 bases and J dropped 4 bases, with 14 bases sitting between them. The germline V gene has CDR1 SGHDN and CDR2 FVKESK.

The chain recombines TRBV5-5 with TRBJ2-5; D is possibly TRBD1 (6 bases). CDR1 SGHKS and CDR2 YYEKEE come from the germline V gene (reference sequence). V was clipped by 2 bases and J by 3 bases, with 11 bases between them. The CDR3 contains 14 residues. In DNA, the CDR3 is TGTGCCAGCAGCTTAAGAGGGGGTAAAGAGACCCAGTACTTC. Translating it yields CASSLRGGKETQYF.